Reported below is one T cell receptor beta chain. This sequence may be a read error, since a much larger clone differs from it by one base. Authors' methods: Amplification with reference gene primers provided the estimates of nucleated cell counts. Repertoires were generated with immunoSEQ multiplex PCR, while TCRdb's copy carries only in-frame clones and drops some. That table furnishes V, J and clone size, whereas the DNA furnished D and trimming. This sample has 100,000 to 110,000 clones; roughly 85% occur once, and the top ten carry around a third. The data belong to a study of blood T cell repertoires in COVID-19. Looking at the study overall: Acute and convalescent COVID-19 specimens originated in the United States, Italy and Spain. PBMCs, B-cell-depleted T cells, or T cells provided the cDNA or gDNA that made up the material.

CDR3 length: 12 amino acids. Germline-derived CDR1 and CDR2 are SGHAT and FQDESV (reference sequence). The V and J ends lost 2 bases and 3 bases respectively, with 5 bases between them. The clonotype originates from a man aged 65 to 79 with active or convalescent COVID-19. The source material was peripheral blood. The J gene is TRBJ2-7, the V gene TRBV11-1; D unclear. CDR3 in DNA: TGTGCCAGCAGCTTAACTCGCTACGAGCAGTACTTC. Residues: CASSLTRYEQYF.